A single sample is the source of the 25 T cell receptor beta chains below, sequenced in a study of radiation and T cells in renal cell carcinoma. Time point in this sample: baseline pretreatment blood. The treatment here: 15 Gy SBRT to primary tumor, nephrectomy 4 weeks later. The method was immunoSEQ multiplex PCR; TCRdb's version includes in-frame clones alone and lacks a portion of them. The sample lists 100,000 to 150,000 clones; around 80% were seen once. Material: blood, obtained from a patient whose treatment included radiotherapy and nephrectomy. Receptor source: a woman aged 55 to 70 with renal cell carcinoma.

This clone has just a few counts. The chain joins TRBV19 to TRBJ1-5; TRBD1 aligns across 9 bases. The CDR3 runs 15 residues. The germline V gene encodes CDR1 LNHDA and CDR2 SQIVND (reference sequence). V lost 6 bases and J lost 2; bases outside the gene matches: 5. CDR3 amino acids: CASRNRGQGNQPQHF. CDR3 nucleotide sequence: TGTGCCAGTAGAAACAGGGGGCAGGGCAATCAGCCCCAGCATTTT.

The chain uses TRBV19 and TRBJ1-2; maybe TRBD1 (6 bases). From germline, CDR1 is LNHDA and CDR2 SQIVND (reference sequence). With 4 bases removed from V and 9 bases from J, the gap between germline ends came to 12 bases. The CDR3 extends over 12 amino acids. DNA of the CDR3: TGTGCCAGTAGTACCCGACAGGATAGCTACACCTTC. This sequence encodes CASSTRQDSYTF.

This rearrangement joins TRBV28 to TRBJ1-6, with 10 positions matching TRBD1. Per the germline V gene, CDR1 is MDHEN and CDR2 is SYDVKM. The trim removed 3 bases at V and 10 bases at J, leaving 6 bases unmatched. The CDR3 consists of 15 residues. CDR3 sequence (DNA): TGTGCCAGCAGTTTTACGACAGGGGGCCGATCACCCCTCCACTTT. This translates into CASSFTTGGRSPLHF. The whole variable domain, filled in from reference TRBV28 and TRBJ1-6, reads DVKVTQSSRYLVKRTGEKVFLECVQDMDHENMFWYRQDPGLGLRLIYFSYDVKMKEKGDIPEGYSVSREKKERFSLILESASTNQTSMYLCASSFTTGGRSPLHFGNGTRLTVT.

This clone was detected a few times. The chain couples TRBV5-4 to TRBJ2-7; maybe TRBD1 (6 bases). Germline CDR1 is SGHNT and CDR2 is YYREEE (reference sequence). CDR3 length: 14 amino acids. V was shortened by 3 bases and J by 2 bases, with 12 bases between the two germline ends. The CDR3 bases are TGTGCCAGCAGCTCGAAGGGACAAACCTACGAGCAGTACTTC. Translation: CASSSKGQTYEQYF.

The rearrangement joins TRBV2 to TRBJ1-4, with TRBD1 identical over 8 bases. Germline lookup yields CDR1 SNHLY and CDR2 FYNNEI. This CDR3 is built from 15 residues. Unmatched junction bases numbered 2, after V lost 5 bases and J lost 0 bases. The CDR3 loop is CASSLQGATNEKLFF. In nucleotides, the CDR3 is TGTGCCAGCAGTTTACAGGGGGCAACTAATGAAAAACTGTTTTTT. Based on the CDR3 plus reference TRBV2 and TRBJ1-4, the full variable domain is EPEVTQTPSHQVTQMGQEVILRCVPISNHLYFYWYRQILGQKVEFLVSFYNNEISEKSEIFDDQFSVERPDGSNFTLKIRSTKLEDSAMYFCASSLQGATNEKLFFGSGTQLSVL.

V usage is TRBV19 and J usage is TRBJ1-5; possibly TRBD1 for D (5 bases). Germline V gene lookup returns CDR1 LNHDA and CDR2 SQIVND (reference sequence). The CDR3 totals 13 residues. Trimming removed 4 bases from V and 6 bases from J, with 10 bases in between. The CDR3, as DNA: TGTGCCAGTAGTAGCCAGGGAGGTCAGCCCCAGCATTTT. This translates into CASSSQGGQPQHF.

This rearrangement joins TRBV25-1 to TRBJ1-6; 9 nucleotides align to TRBD1. The CDR3 covers 16 residues. Germline V gene sequence: CDR1 MGHDK, CDR2 SYGVNS. The trim removed 3 bases at V and 4 bases at J, leaving 4 bases unmatched. CDR3 residues: CASSDTTGGYNSPLHF. CDR3 nucleotides: TGTGCCAGCAGTGATACGACAGGGGGATATAATTCACCCCTCCACTTT.

The chain couples TRBV18 to TRBJ2-3; 11 bases agree with TRBD1. Unmatched junction bases numbered 3, after V lost 6 bases and J lost 4 bases. CDR3 length: 14 residues. Germline assignment: CDR1 KGHSH and CDR2 LQKENI. In DNA, the CDR3 is TGTGCCAGCTCCGGGACAGGGGGTCCAGATACGCAGTATTTT. Encoded protein: CASSGTGGPDTQYF.

The chain carries TRBV6-6 and TRBJ1-3; D is perhaps TRBD1 (5 bases). The germline CDR1 and CDR2 sequences are MNHNY and SVGAGI (reference sequence). The ends were cut back, 5 bases at V and 4 bases at J, with 15 bases in the middle. This CDR3 is 15 amino acids long. The chain's CDR3 is CASSLGAAGGNTIYF. For the CDR3, the DNA is TGTGCCAGCAGTCTTGGGGCTGCTGGCGGAAACACCATATATTTT.

The chain carries TRBV18 and TRBJ1-1, with unresolved D. This CDR3 is built from 13 residues. Between the trimmed V and J ends, which lost 2 bases and 2 bases, there was a span of 6 bases. Germline V gene sequence: CDR1 KGHSH, CDR2 LQKENI. CDR3 sequence: CASSPDINTEAFF. The DNA for the CDR3 is TGTGCCAGCTCACCAGACATCAACACTGAAGCTTTCTTT.

J is TRBJ2-5 and V is TRBV11-2; D possibly corresponds to TRBD2 (7 bases). This CDR3 spans 15 amino acids. V lost 5 bases to trimming and J lost 5 bases, with 18 bases between them. Germline V lookup: CDR1 SGHAT, CDR2 FQNNGV. The CDR3 loop reads CASSTQGLRGETQYF. The CDR3 nucleotides are TGTGCCAGCAGCACACAGGGTTTGCGGGGGGAGACCCAGTACTTC.

In this sample, this clone turned up once. CDR3 in DNA: TGTGCCAGCAGCTTAGTCGGCAAGTCATACAACAATGAGCAGTTCTTC. Its translation is CASSLVGKSYNNEQFF. This chain uses TRBV7-9 with TRBJ2-1; no definite D call. CDR1 is SEHNR and CDR2 is FQNEAQ in the germline V gene (reference sequence). This CDR3 has 16 residues. Trimming took off 1 base at V and 5 bases at J, with 15 bases between the two ends. The full variable domain, its missing parts supplied by reference TRBV7-9 and TRBJ2-1, is DTGVSQNPRHKITKRGQNVTFRCDPISEHNRLYWYRQTLGQGPEFLTYFQNEAQLEKSRLLSDRFSAERPKGSFSTLEIQRTEQGDSAMYLCASSLVGKSYNNEQFFGPGTRLTVL.

The rearrangement uses TRBV7-2 and TRBJ2-3, with 7 bases aligning to TRBD2. The CDR3 sequence is 14 residues long. Germline loops: CDR1 SGHTA, CDR2 FQGNSA. J was trimmed by 2 bases and V by 5 bases; bases with no gene match: 4. The CDR3 loop is CASSLSGATDTQYF. The CDR3 DNA reads as TGTGCCAGCAGCCTAAGCGGGGCCACAGATACGCAGTATTTT.

This chain connects TRBV6-4 to TRBJ2-1; D remains ambiguous. The CDR3 length is 14 residues. Germline CDR1 reads MRHNA; CDR2 reads SNTAGT. V lost 6 bases to trimming and J lost 6 bases, with 15 bases between them. The CDR3 is CASSPYSTSNEQFF. CDR3 DNA: TGTGCCAGCAGCCCTTATAGTACCTCCAATGAGCAGTTCTTC.

The chain employs TRBV7-9 and TRBJ1-4; D uncertain. Between the trimmed V and J ends, which lost 3 bases and 4 bases, there was a span of 12 bases. Germline CDR1 is SEHNR and CDR2 is FQNEAQ (reference sequence). The CDR3 loop spans 15 amino acids. The CDR3 protein is CASSFFPAVNEKLFF. CDR3 bases: TGTGCCAGCAGCTTCTTTCCAGCCGTTAATGAAAAACTGTTTTTT.

Written as DNA, the CDR3 is TGTGCCAGCAGCTTCTCCCCGAACACTGAAGCTTTCTTT. This sequence encodes CASSFSPNTEAFF. The chain joins TRBV5-6 to TRBJ1-1, with no clear D. CDR1 is SGHDT, CDR2 YYEEEE, per germline. The ends were cut back, 2 bases at V and 1 base at J, with 6 bases in the middle. The CDR3 extends over 13 amino acids.

The chain combines TRBV28 with TRBJ1-5; the D is unclear. Trimming pared 6 bases from V and 1 base from J, leaving 13 bases between. Germline CDR1 reads MDHEN; CDR2 reads SYDVKM. The CDR3 consists of 15 residues. The CDR3 nucleotides are TGTGCCAGCAGACCTGAGGGTTTAAGCAATCAGCCCCAGCATTTT. It codes for CASRPEGLSNQPQHF.

V is TRBV18 and J is TRBJ2-1; 8 nucleotides agree with TRBD2. V was clipped by 6 bases and J by 5 bases; unmatched bases: 12. CDR1 is KGHSH, CDR2 LQKENI, per germline. The CDR3 extends over 16 amino acids. The CDR3 DNA reads as TGTGCCAGCTCCGTTAAGACGGGGGGGTGGAACAATGAGCAGTTCTTC. Protein sequence: CASSVKTGGWNNEQFF.

This clone showed up just a few times. The chain recombines TRBV28 with TRBJ1-2; no firm D call. The V gene lost 3 bases and the J gene lost 4 bases, with 15 bases spanning the gap. Looked up from germline, CDR1 is MDHEN and CDR2 is SYDVKM. The CDR3 loop spans 15 amino acids. CDR3 sequence reads: CASSFPGQDRYGYTF. CDR3 coding DNA: TGTGCCAGCAGTTTTCCGGGCCAGGACCGCTATGGCTACACCTTC.

This clone was seen once. The genes are TRBV20-1 and TRBJ1-2; D call uncertain. Trimming took 5 bases from V and 3 from J, leaving 1 base between them. Per the germline V gene, CDR1 is DFQATT and CDR2 is SNEGSKA (reference sequence). This CDR3 spans 9 amino acids. CDR3 protein: CSADYGYTF. The DNA of the CDR3 is TGCAGTGCTGACTATGGCTACACCTTC.

The sample holds a few counts of this clone. V is TRBV6-5 and J is TRBJ1-5; D is perhaps TRBD1 (6 bases). The CDR3 is made up of 13 amino acids. V was pared by 5 bases and J by 4 bases, with 9 bases between. Germline V gives CDR1 MNHEY, CDR2 SVGAGI. Here the CDR3 reads CASSIDRNQPQHF. The CDR3 nucleotides are TGTGCCAGCAGTATCGACAGGAATCAGCCCCAGCATTTT.

This clone has a handful of counts. The gene calls are TRBV4-1 and TRBJ1-4, with D unclear. In germline, CDR1 is MGHRA, CDR2 YSYEKL. The CDR3 spans 16 residues. Trimming shortened V by 6 bases and J by 4 bases, and 18 bases separated the two germline ends. CDR3 DNA sequence: TGCGCCAGCAGTAGACTTGGAGCCCGGGGTAATGAAAAACTGTTTTTT. The encoded protein is CASSRLGARGNEKLFF.

The chain links TRBV7-9 to TRBJ1-2, with D maybe TRBD1 (6 bases). V was cut by 2 bases and J by 0 bases, with 13 bases left in between. The CDR3 length is 16 residues. The germline V gene encodes CDR1 SEHNR and CDR2 FQNEAQ (reference sequence). CDR3 protein: CASSLSGADPNYGYTF. The CDR3 bases are TGTGCCAGCAGCTTATCAGGGGCGGACCCTAACTATGGCTACACCTTC.

A few counts support this clone. This chain uses TRBV27 with TRBJ2-7; D might be TRBD2 (5 bases). Trimming shortened V by 4 bases and J by 6 bases, and 7 bases separated the two germline ends. The CDR3 runs 11 residues. CDR1 and CDR2 from the germline V gene are MNHEY and SMNVEV (reference sequence). The CDR3 DNA is TGTGCCAGCAGTTCACGGGGCGAGCAGTACTTC. It yields the protein CASSSRGEQYF.

This chain uses TRBV19 with TRBJ2-2, with 7 bases that match TRBD1. V lost 3 bases to trimming and J lost 4 bases; unmatched junction nucleotides: 5. Germline V gives CDR1 LNHDA, CDR2 SQIVND (reference sequence). This CDR3 spans 15 amino acids. The DNA of the CDR3 is TGTGCCAGTAGTATCGACAGGGTCGGCACCGGGGAGCTGTTTTTT. Translated, it gives CASSIDRVGTGELFF.